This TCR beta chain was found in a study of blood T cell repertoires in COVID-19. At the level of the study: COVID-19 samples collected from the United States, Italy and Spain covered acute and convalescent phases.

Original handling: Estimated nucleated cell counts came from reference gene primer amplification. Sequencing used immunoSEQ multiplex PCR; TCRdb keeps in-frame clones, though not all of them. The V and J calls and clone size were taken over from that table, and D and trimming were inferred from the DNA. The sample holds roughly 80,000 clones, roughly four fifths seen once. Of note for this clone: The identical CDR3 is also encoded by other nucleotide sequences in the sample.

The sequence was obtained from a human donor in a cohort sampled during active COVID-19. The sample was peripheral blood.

DNA of the CDR3: TGTGCCAGCATGCGGCAGCCAAACACTGAAGCTTTCTTT. Encoded protein: CASMRQPNTEAFF. The rearrangement uses TRBV6-5 and TRBJ1-1; no reliable D call. Between the trimmed V and J ends, which lost 7 bases and 2 bases, there was a span of 11 bases. Germline V CDR1 and CDR2: MNHEY, SVGAGI. The CDR3 extends over 13 amino acids.